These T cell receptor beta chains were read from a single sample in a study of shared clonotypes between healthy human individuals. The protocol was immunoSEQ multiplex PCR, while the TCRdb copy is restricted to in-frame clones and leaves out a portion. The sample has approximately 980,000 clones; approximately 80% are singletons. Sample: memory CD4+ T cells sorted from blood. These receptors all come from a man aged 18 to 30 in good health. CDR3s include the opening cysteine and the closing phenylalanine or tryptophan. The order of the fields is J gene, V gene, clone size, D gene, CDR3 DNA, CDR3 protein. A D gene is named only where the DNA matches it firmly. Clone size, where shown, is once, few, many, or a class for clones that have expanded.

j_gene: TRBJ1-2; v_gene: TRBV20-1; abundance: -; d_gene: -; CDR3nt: TGCAGTGCTAGCAGAGATTATGGCTACACCTTC; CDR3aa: CSASRDYGYTF
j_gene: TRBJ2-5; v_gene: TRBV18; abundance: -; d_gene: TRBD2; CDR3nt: TGTGCCAGCTCACCAAGATCAACGAGCGGGGGTGCAAGTGAGGAGACCCAGTACTTC; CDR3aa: CASSPRSTSGGASEETQYF
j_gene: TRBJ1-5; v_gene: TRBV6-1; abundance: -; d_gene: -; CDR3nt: TGTGCCAGCAGTGAACTAGGGAACCACTTTCTCAATCAGCCCCAGCATTTT; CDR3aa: CASSELGNHFLNQPQHF
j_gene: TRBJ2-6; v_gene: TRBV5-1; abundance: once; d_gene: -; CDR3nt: TGCGCCAGCAGCTCCGACGGCTCTGGGGCCAACGTCCTGACTTTC; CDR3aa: CASSSDGSGANVLTF
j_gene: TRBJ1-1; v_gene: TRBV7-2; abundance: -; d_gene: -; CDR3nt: TGTGCCAGCAGCTCCCGGAGGGGCGAAGCTGAAGCTTTCTTT; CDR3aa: CASSSRRGEAEAFF
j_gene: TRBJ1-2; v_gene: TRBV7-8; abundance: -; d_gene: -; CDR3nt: TGTGCCAGCAGCTTTCAGGAGTCTAACTATGGCTACACCTTC; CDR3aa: CASSFQESNYGYTF
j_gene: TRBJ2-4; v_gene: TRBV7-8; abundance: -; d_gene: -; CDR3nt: TGTGCCAGCAGCAAACAAGCCAAAAACATTCAGTACTTC; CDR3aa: CASSKQAKNIQYF
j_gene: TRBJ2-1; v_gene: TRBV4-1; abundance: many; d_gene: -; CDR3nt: TGCGCCAGCAGCCAGTCCCCAGCCGGGGGGCCATACAATGAGCAGTTCTTC; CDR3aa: CASSQSPAGGPYNEQFF
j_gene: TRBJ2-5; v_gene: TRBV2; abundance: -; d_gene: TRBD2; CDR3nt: TGTGCCAGCAGTGACGTGCTAGCGGGGAAAGGGACCCAGTACTTC; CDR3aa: CASSDVLAGKGTQYF
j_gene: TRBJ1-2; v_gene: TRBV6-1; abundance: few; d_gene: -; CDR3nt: TGTGCCAGCAGTGAAAGGGGGAACTATGGCTACACCTTC; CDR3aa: CASSERGNYGYTF
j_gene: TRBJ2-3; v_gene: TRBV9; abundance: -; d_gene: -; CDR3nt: TGTGCCAGCAGCGTAGTGGTGGGAGTGGTGGATACGCAGTATTTT; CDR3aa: CASSVVVGVVDTQYF
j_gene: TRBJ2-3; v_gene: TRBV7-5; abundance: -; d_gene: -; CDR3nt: TGTGCCAGAAGCTTAGGTAGCGGGAGGTCCACAGATACGCAGTATTTT; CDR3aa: CARSLGSGRSTDTQYF
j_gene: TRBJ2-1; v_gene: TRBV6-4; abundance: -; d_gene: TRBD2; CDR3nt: TGTGCCAGCACACCCCGCGGGAGGGCCCTAGGTGAGCAGTTCTTC; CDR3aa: CASTPRGRALGEQFF
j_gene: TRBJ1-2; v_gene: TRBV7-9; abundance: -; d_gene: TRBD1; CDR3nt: TGTGCCAGCAGCCTGGGGGGACAGGGGCATGGCTACACCTTC; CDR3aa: CASSLGGQGHGYTF
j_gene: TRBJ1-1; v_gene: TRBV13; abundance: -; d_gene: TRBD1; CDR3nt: TGTGCCAGCAGTGTAACAGGGGTAGGGAACACTGAAGCTTTCTTT; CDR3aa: CASSVTGVGNTEAFF
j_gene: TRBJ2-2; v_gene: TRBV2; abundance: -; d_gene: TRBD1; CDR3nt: TGTGCCAGCAGTGGACGGGGACAGGGGGCCACCGGGGAGCTGTTTTTT; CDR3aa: CASSGRGQGATGELFF
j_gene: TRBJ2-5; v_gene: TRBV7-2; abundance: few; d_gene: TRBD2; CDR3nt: TGTGCCAGCAGCTTAGAACTAGCGGGAGGTTGGGACCAAGAGACCCAGTACTTC; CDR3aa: CASSLELAGGWDQETQYF
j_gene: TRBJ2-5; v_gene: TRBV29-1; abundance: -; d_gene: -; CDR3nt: TGCAGCGTCGTCCGGGGGGCTGGGGGAGAGACCCAGTACTTC; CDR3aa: CSVVRGAGGETQYF
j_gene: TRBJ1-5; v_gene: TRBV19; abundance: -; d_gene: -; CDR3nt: TGTGCCAGTAGTATTATAGCAGGAGAGCAGCCCCAGCATTTT; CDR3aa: CASSIIAGEQPQHF
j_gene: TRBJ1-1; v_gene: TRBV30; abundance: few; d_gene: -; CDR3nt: TGTGCCTGGAGTGTACGTCAGAACACTGAAGCTTTCTTT; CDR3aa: CAWSVRQNTEAFF
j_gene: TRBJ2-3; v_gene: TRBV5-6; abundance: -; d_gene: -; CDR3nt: TGTGCCAGCAGCCTGGGTAGACTCAGCACAGATACGCAGTATTTT; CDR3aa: CASSLGRLSTDTQYF
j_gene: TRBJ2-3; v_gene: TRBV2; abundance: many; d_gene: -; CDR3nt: TGTGCCAGCGAATCTATCAGCGGGCGATACACAGATACGCAGTATTTT; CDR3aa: CASESISGRYTDTQYF
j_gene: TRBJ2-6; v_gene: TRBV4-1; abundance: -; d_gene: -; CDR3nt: TGCGCCAGCAGCCAACCAAGGTCTGGGGCCAACGTCCTGACTTTC; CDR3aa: CASSQPRSGANVLTF
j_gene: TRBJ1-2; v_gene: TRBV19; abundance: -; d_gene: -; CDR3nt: TGTGCCAGTAGTAGACAGCCTGGGGGCGACTATGGCTACACCTTC; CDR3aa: CASSRQPGGDYGYTF
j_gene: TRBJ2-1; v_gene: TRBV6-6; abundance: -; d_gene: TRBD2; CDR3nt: TGTGCCAGCAGCCCCGGGACTAGTCCCAATGAGCAGTTCTTC; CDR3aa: CASSPGTSPNEQFF
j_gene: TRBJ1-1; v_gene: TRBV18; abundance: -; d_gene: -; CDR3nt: TGTGCCAGCTCACCCTCTGGACAGATTCCGATGAACACTGAAGCTTTCTTT; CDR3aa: CASSPSGQIPMNTEAFF
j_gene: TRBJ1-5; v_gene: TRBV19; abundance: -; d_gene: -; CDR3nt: TGTGCCAGTAGTACCTCACCTGCCAATCAGCCCCAGCATTTT; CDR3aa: CASSTSPANQPQHF
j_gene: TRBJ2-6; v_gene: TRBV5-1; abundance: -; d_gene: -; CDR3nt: TGCGCCAGCAGCTATACAACTGGGGCCAACGTCCTGACTTTC; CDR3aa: CASSYTTGANVLTF
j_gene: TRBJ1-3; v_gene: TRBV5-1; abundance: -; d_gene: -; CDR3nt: TGCGCCAGCAGCTTCACCGGGACCTTAGACACCGGAAACACCATATATTTT; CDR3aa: CASSFTGTLDTGNTIYF
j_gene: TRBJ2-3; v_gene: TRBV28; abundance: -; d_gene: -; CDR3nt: TGTGCCAGCAGCCTTGGGGAGGGACAGTACACAGATACGCAGTATTTT; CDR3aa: CASSLGEGQYTDTQYF
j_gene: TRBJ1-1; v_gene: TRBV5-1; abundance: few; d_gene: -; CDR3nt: TGCGCCAGCAGGCAGTGGGGAGGGACTGAAGCTTTCTTT; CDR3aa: CASRQWGGTEAFF
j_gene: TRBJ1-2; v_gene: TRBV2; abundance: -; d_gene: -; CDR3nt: TGTGCCAGCAGCTACACTACAGGGAGCTATGGCTACACCTTC; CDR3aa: CASSYTTGSYGYTF